This entry lists 21 T cell receptor beta chains sequenced from one sample in a study of T cells in Graves' hyperthyroidism and ophthalmopathy. Using RNA transcripts as the source, TCR beta CDR3 regions were amplified. Initially, a first-round RT-PCR of the TCR CDR3 employed the HTBI primer set. TCRdb reprocessed the multiplex PCR reads via MiXCR and lists one record per CDR3 protein. The sample lists about 700,000 distinct CDR3 sequences, 45% occurring once. The specimen sequenced was peripheral blood or thyroid tissue (not recorded which). All receptors derive from an adult man with Graves' disease, either hyperthyroidism or ophthalmopathy (not recorded which).

This clonotype has only a few counts. An end of the junction does not agree with germline; a read error may underlie this. V and J are TRBV10-3 and TRBJ2-2; a possible D gene is TRBD2 (6 bases). Germline assignment: CDR1 ENHRY and CDR2 SYGVKD. This CDR3 contains 19 residues. The chain's CDR3 is CASSYTHTSSERDTGELFF. CDR3 sequence (DNA): TGTGCCAGCAGTTACACCCATACTAGCTCCGAACGGGACACCGGGGAGCTGTTTTTT.

This clonotype was observed a few times. The rearrangement joins TRBV19 to TRBJ2-5; 8 bases are a match to TRBD1. The CDR3 sequence is 16 residues long. Germline lookup yields CDR1 LNHDA and CDR2 SQIVND (reference sequence). V gave up 3 bases and J gave up 4 bases; unmatched junction bases: 10. CDR3 bases: TGTGCCAGTAGTATTGAGACAGGGGTTTCTGCAGAGACCCAGTACTTC. It is translated as CASSIETGVSAETQYF.

This clonotype was recorded many times. V gene TRBV5-8 combines with J gene TRBJ1-5, with TRBD1 matching 8 bases. Germline CDR1 is SGHTS and CDR2 is YDEGEE. This CDR3 has 14 amino acids. Trimming took 4 bases from V and 5 from J; bases not matched to a gene: 5. DNA for the CDR3: TGTGCCAGCAGCCAAGTGACAGGGGATCAGCCCCAGCATTTT. Its protein is CASSQVTGDQPQHF.

The V call is TRBV6-5, the J call TRBJ1-4; D gene unclear. The V and J ends lost 5 bases and 7 bases respectively, with 11 bases between them. This CDR3 comprises 13 residues. Germline CDR1 is MNHEY and CDR2 is SVGAGI. In nucleotides, the CDR3 is TGTGCCAGCAGTCCTCTTTGGGGTGAAAAACTGTTTTTT. Amino acid sequence: CASSPLWGEKLFF.

The chain joins TRBV25-1 to TRBJ2-5, with 12 bases lining up with TRBD2. CDR1 is MGHDK, CDR2 SYGVNS, per germline. V lost 5 bases and J lost 2; bases outside the gene matches: 12. The CDR3 has 18 amino acids. The CDR3 region is CASSYPQTSGRGQETQYF. As DNA, the CDR3 is TGTGCCAGCAGTTACCCACAGACTAGCGGGAGAGGACAAGAGACCCAGTACTTC.

This clonotype was detected a few times. The V and J genes are TRBV29-1 and TRBJ1-2; D unresolved. CDR1 and CDR2 from the germline V gene are SQVTM and ANQGSEA. V was shortened by 6 bases and J by 7 bases, with 9 bases between the two germline ends. This CDR3 is built from 10 residues. In DNA, the CDR3 is TGCAGCGTAACGGTCGCTGGCTACACCTTC. Translating it yields CSVTVAGYTF.

The chain uses TRBV9 and TRBJ2-7, with 8 bases aligning to TRBD1. The length of the CDR3 is 15 residues. The V gene's germline CDR1 is SGDLS and CDR2 YYNGEE. With 3 bases clipped from V and 6 bases from J, the junction kept 11 bases outside the gene matches. This chain's CDR3 is CASSATGTGVSEQYF. DNA for the CDR3: TGTGCCAGCAGCGCGACCGGGACAGGTGTCTCCGAGCAGTACTTC.

The chain couples TRBV20-1 to TRBJ2-7, with D unclear. Trimming stripped 0 bases from V and 0 bases from J, with 9 bases between. Germline V CDR1 and CDR2: DFQATT, SNEGSKA (reference sequence). The CDR3 covers 14 residues. CDR3 region: CSARERQSSYEQYF. The CDR3 DNA is TGCAGTGCTAGAGAGCGTCAGAGCTCCTACGAGCAGTACTTC.

The chain is built from TRBV6-1 and TRBJ1-5, with no clear D. CDR3 length: 16 amino acids. The germline V gene encodes CDR1 MNHNS and CDR2 SASEGT. V was trimmed by 2 bases and J by 5 bases, leaving 16 bases between them. The CDR3: CASSESASPMDQPQHF. The CDR3 DNA is TGTGCCAGCAGTGAATCCGCGTCCCCCATGGATCAGCCCCAGCATTTT.

The V call is TRBV20-1, the J call TRBJ2-5; D is possibly TRBD2 (6 bases). Germline V gives CDR1 DFQATT, CDR2 SNEGSKA (reference sequence). The CDR3 loop spans 13 amino acids. V was trimmed by 4 bases and J by 2 bases, leaving 11 bases between them. CDR3 residues: CSAIGTYQETQYF. For the CDR3, the DNA is TGCAGTGCTATTGGGACTTATCAAGAGACCCAGTACTTC.

Worth noting for this clonotype: A read error may be the cause here, since a much bigger clone is one base away. As the CDR3 is not closed by the conserved phenylalanine or tryptophan, this likely results from a read error. V is TRBV10-2 and J is TRBJ2-2; 9 nucleotides align to TRBD2. After removal of 6 bases from V and 3 bases from J, the junction contained 8 bases not matched to a gene. CDR3 length: 16 amino acids. The germline CDR1 and CDR2 sequences are WSHSY and SAAADI. In nucleotides, the CDR3 is TGCGCCAGCAGCCCCAGACTAGCGGTTGACACCGGGGAGCTGTTTTCT. It codes for CASSPRLAVDTGELFS.

This clonotype has a handful of counts. The V and J genes are TRBV7-9 and TRBJ1-1; D unresolved. Trimming removed 5 bases from V and 1 base from J, with 14 bases in between. The CDR3 spans 15 residues. The germline CDR1 and CDR2 sequences are SEHNR and FQNEAQ (reference sequence). The CDR3 region is CASSPDLGSNTEAFF. The DNA of the CDR3 is TGTGCCAGCAGCCCTGACCTAGGATCGAACACTGAAGCTTTCTTT.

Remarks on this clonotype: The germline gene is not matched at one end of the junction; a read error may be the cause. The rearrangement links TRBV2 to TRBJ1-2; D perhaps matches TRBD1 (5 bases). Germline V lookup: CDR1 SNHLY, CDR2 FYNNEI. The CDR3 totals 15 residues. The CDR3 DNA is TGTGCCACCAGTGATTCGAGGGGCTTGGGATATGGCTACACCTTC. The encoded protein is CATSDSRGLGYGYTF.

This clonotype has just a few counts. J is TRBJ1-1 and V is TRBV20-1, with no clear D. Trimming removed 3 bases at V and 9 bases at J, with 23 bases between. In germline, CDR1 is DFQATT, CDR2 SNEGSKA (reference sequence). This CDR3 is 15 amino acids long. DNA of the CDR3: TGCAGTGCTAGGCAATCCCTGGGTAACGCTTGGAAAGCTTTCTTT. The encoded protein is CSARQSLGNAWKAFF.

In this sample, this clonotype turned up many times. This sequence joins TRBV6-5 and TRBJ1-6, with D unresolved. Trimming shortened V by 2 bases and J by 6 bases, and 5 bases separated the two germline ends. The CDR3 sequence is 13 residues long. Germline V gene lookup returns CDR1 MNHEY and CDR2 SVGAGI. The CDR3 sequence: CASSYGVNSPLHF. The CDR3 bases are TGTGCCAGCAGTTACGGGGTTAATTCACCCCTCCACTTT.

The V gene is TRBV29-1, the J gene TRBJ1-2, with a possible D match to TRBD1 (6 bases). Germline lookup yields CDR1 SQVTM and CDR2 ANQGSEA. The CDR3 extends over 13 amino acids. V was cut by 8 bases and J by 4 bases, with 17 bases left in between. The CDR3 sequence: CSPGLGQSYGYTF. In DNA form, the CDR3 reads TGCAGCCCCGGATTAGGACAGTCCTATGGCTACACCTTC.

This clonotype has at least ten counts. V is TRBV5-1 and J is TRBJ1-2, with TRBD1 matching over 10 bases. The CDR3 is 15 amino acids. V lost 3 bases to trimming and J lost 7 bases; unmatched junction nucleotides: 9. From germline, CDR1 is SGHRS and CDR2 YFSETQ. The CDR3 bases are TGCGCCAGCAGCTCCGACAGGGGGCGAGTTGGTGGCTACACCTTC. Translation gives CASSSDRGRVGGYTF. The full variable domain, rest sourced from reference TRBV5-1 and TRBJ1-2, is KAGVTQTPRYLIKTRGQQVTLSCSPISGHRSVSWYQQTPGQGLQFLFEYFSETQRNKGNFPGRFSGRQFSNSRSEMNVSTLELGDSALYLCASSSDRGRVGGYTFGSGTRLTVV.

To note about this clonotype: A much larger clone lies a single base off, so this may be a read error. This chain links TRBV2 with TRBJ2-5; the D gene could be TRBD1 or TRBD2 (5 bases each). V lost 4 bases to trimming and J lost 7 bases, with 16 bases between them. The CDR3 sequence is 14 residues long. Germline V gene data show CDR1 as SNHLY and CDR2 as FYNNEI. The CDR3 loop reads CASSVDPGRATQYF. The CDR3 DNA reads TGTGCCAGCAGTGTCGATCCAGGGCGGGCGACCCAGTACTTC.

The chain has TRBV29-1 and TRBJ2-7; 10 positions match TRBD1. The ends lost 5 bases at V and 5 bases at J; junction bases unmatched: 9. Germline V CDR1 and CDR2: SQVTM, ANQGSEA. The CDR3 is 14 residues long. In DNA form, the CDR3 reads TGCAGCGTTCTCGAAGGGACAGGGGAAAACGAGCAGTACTTC. This sequence encodes CSVLEGTGENEQYF.

This clonotype was counted a few times. The V and J genes are TRBV19 and TRBJ2-5; 9 positions match TRBD2. Trimming took 3 bases from V and 1 from J; bases not matched to a gene: 6. This CDR3 contains 16 residues. The germline CDR1 and CDR2 sequences are LNHDA and SQIVND (reference sequence). The CDR3: CASSIGSGGPQETQYF. The CDR3 DNA reads as TGTGCCAGTAGTATCGGGAGCGGGGGGCCCCAAGAGACCCAGTACTTC.

Only a few counts were recorded for this clonotype. The rearrangement joins TRBV14 to TRBJ1-1; a weak D match, TRBD1 (5 bases). This CDR3 comprises 16 residues. CDR1 and CDR2 from the germline V gene are SGHDN and FVKESK. The V and J ends lost 2 bases and 2 bases respectively, with 15 bases between them. CDR3 residues: CASSQRKWGPNTEAFF. Here the CDR3 DNA reads TGTGCCAGCAGCCAAAGGAAGTGGGGACCCAACACTGAAGCTTTCTTT.